This TCR beta chain was sequenced during a study of T cell repertoires in cytomegalovirus infection. The study's findings and limits: Using cumulative public TCR beta family frequency, the authors identified those who carried CMV together with the relevant HLA.

This clonotype has only a few counts. Its matching antigen is unknown. CDR3 length: 13 amino acids. V was shortened by 3 bases and J by 0 bases, with 3 bases between the two germline ends. TCRdb fed the reads into MiXCR, producing one record per CDR3 protein. The sample holds over 200,000 distinct CDR3 sequences, about an eighth seen once. This TCR was sampled from a human donor in good health (CMV status not recorded). Some clones in this sample may be carry-over from other donors' samples. What was sequenced was PBMCs. This rearrangement joins TRBV12-3 or TRBV12-4 to TRBJ1-3; D is ambiguous. CDR3 loop: CASSFRSGNTIYF. In nucleotides, the CDR3 is TGTGCCAGCAGTTTCCGCTCTGGAAACACCATATATTTT.